A single sample is the source of the 20 T cell receptor beta chains below, sequenced in a study of cytomegalovirus exposure and HLA in healthy donors. This PCR relied on a set of 60 Vbeta primers and 13 Jbeta primers. The assay was immunoSEQ multiplex PCR, and TCRdb's table has in-frame clones only and misses some. This table holds under 200,000 clones, over 70% found once. Sequencing was carried out using PBMCs. The origin of the receptors is a male donor in good health and CMV-seropositive.

The chain employs TRBV2 and TRBJ1-3; TRBD1 matches 8 bases. From germline, CDR1 is SNHLY and CDR2 FYNNEI. With V trimmed by 6 bases and J by 11 bases, 9 bases remained unmatched. The CDR3 runs to 13 residues. CDR3 in DNA: TGTGCCAGCAGGGCAGGACAGGGTTCGTCCATATATTTT. It codes for CASRAGQGSSIYF.

This clone was seen a handful of times. The chain links TRBV5-4 to TRBJ1-2; 10 positions match TRBD1. Germline-derived CDR1 and CDR2 are SGHNT and YYREEE (reference sequence). The J segment lost 7 bases and the V segment lost 3 bases, leaving 15 bases of the junction unmatched. The CDR3 has 17 amino acids. The CDR3 coding sequence is TGTGCCAGCAGCTCCGGGACAGGGGCCCTATTGCTCTTTGGCTACACCTTC. Its translation: CASSSGTGALLLFGYTF.

The chain has TRBV7-3 and TRBJ2-1; D perhaps matches TRBD2 (6 bases). The CDR3 contains 18 residues. V lost 5 bases to trimming and J lost 0 bases, with 20 bases between them. Germline assignment: CDR1 SGHTA and CDR2 FQGTGA. The CDR3 sequence is CASSLKASRGTSYNEQFF. CDR3 DNA: TGTGCCAGCAGCCTAAAGGCGAGCCGGGGGACCTCCTACAATGAGCAGTTCTTC.

The chain is built from TRBV25-1 and TRBJ2-3; 9 bases are shared with TRBD2. CDR1 and CDR2 (germline): MGHDK, SYGVNS. The CDR3 consists of 16 residues. Unmatched junction bases numbered 8, after V lost 4 bases and J lost 3 bases. The CDR3 protein is CASSVDAGGRTDTQYF. CDR3 DNA sequence: TGTGCCAGCAGTGTCGATGCGGGGGGGCGAACAGATACGCAGTATTTT.

The DNA for the CDR3 is TGTGCCAGCAGACGGGTTTCAAATTCACCCCTCCACTTT. It is translated as CASRRVSNSPLHF. This chain links TRBV6-5 with TRBJ1-6; D gene unclear. Trimming shortened V by 6 bases and J by 7 bases, and 10 bases separated the two germline ends. This CDR3 is built from 13 residues. CDR1 is MNHEY and CDR2 is SVGAGI in the germline V gene.

V usage is TRBV6-6 and J usage is TRBJ2-2; maybe TRBD1 (6 bases). V was cut by 2 bases and J by 1 base, with 8 bases left in between. CDR1 is MNHNY and CDR2 is SVGAGI in the germline V gene (reference sequence). The CDR3 extends over 15 amino acids. The chain's CDR3 is CASSYGTLNTGELFF. The CDR3 region has the DNA TGTGCCAGCAGTTACGGGACATTGAACACCGGGGAGCTGTTTTTT.

The CDR3 region is CASSDKAGSSYEQYF. CDR3 DNA sequence: TGTGCCAGCAGTGATAAAGCGGGTAGCTCCTACGAGCAGTACTTC. The chain carries TRBV6-1 and TRBJ2-5, with D possibly TRBD2 on 6 matching bases. The J call may be faulty, since TRBJ2-7 better matches the DNA end. The CDR3 is made up of 15 amino acids. Germline CDR1 is MNHNS and CDR2 is SASEGT.

The V call is TRBV7-3, the J call TRBJ1-2, with D perhaps matching TRBD1 (6 bases). The CDR3 totals 15 residues. Looked up from germline, CDR1 is SGHTA and CDR2 is FQGTGA. The V end was cut by 2 bases, the J end by 2 bases, with 12 bases between. CDR3 nucleotides: TGTGCCAGCAGCTTAGGGGGGGGCCTGAACTATGGCTACACCTTC. Translating it yields CASSLGGGLNYGYTF.

This clone was counted only a few times. V is TRBV5-6 and J is TRBJ2-1, with a weak D call TRBD2 (7 bases). Deletions cut 1 base from V and 6 bases from J, with 14 bases between. The CDR3 extends over 15 amino acids. Germline lookup yields CDR1 SGHDT and CDR2 YYEEEE. As DNA, the CDR3 is TGTGCCAGCAGCTTGAGAGGGGGGGCCGGCAATGAGCAGTTCTTC. Protein sequence: CASSLRGGAGNEQFF.

The rearrangement links TRBV30 to TRBJ1-3, with TRBD1 identical over 12 bases. CDR3 length: 17 amino acids. Germline-derived CDR1 and CDR2 are GTSNPN and SVGIG (reference sequence). The V segment lost 4 bases and the J segment 4 bases; nucleotides outside the gene matches: 11. CDR3 region: CAWKFSRDRGQGNTIYF. CDR3 coding DNA: TGTGCCTGGAAGTTTAGCCGGGACAGGGGGCAAGGAAACACCATATATTTT.

The chain employs TRBV9 and TRBJ1-2, with D maybe TRBD1 (6 bases). In germline, CDR1 is SGDLS, CDR2 YYNGEE. The CDR3 is 15 residues long. Deletions cut 7 bases from V and 4 bases from J, with 20 bases between. The CDR3 spells CASFGNRQVGYGYTF. In nucleotides, the CDR3 is TGTGCCAGCTTCGGAAATAGACAGGTGGGCTATGGCTACACCTTC. The variable domain in full, with the rest retrieved from reference TRBV9 and TRBJ1-2, is DSGVTQTPKHLITATGQRVTLRCSPRSGDLSVYWYQQSLDQGLQFLIQYYNGEERAKGNILERFSAQQFPDLHSELNLSSLELGDSALYFCASFGNRQVGYGYTFGSGTRLTVV.

The chain is built from TRBV5-1 and TRBJ2-7; 12 bases line up with TRBD1. This CDR3 spans 13 amino acids. The trim removed 7 bases at V and 5 bases at J, leaving 4 bases unmatched. CDR1 SGHRS and CDR2 YFSETQ come from the germline V gene. The CDR3 DNA follows: TGCGCCAGCCTTGGGGACAGGGGGCACGAGCAGTACTTC. Its protein product is CASLGDRGHEQYF. Full variable domain (missing parts from reference TRBV5-1 and TRBJ2-7): KAGVTQTPRYLIKTRGQQVTLSCSPISGHRSVSWYQQTPGQGLQFLFEYFSETQRNKGNFPGRFSGRQFSNSRSEMNVSTLELGDSALYLCASLGDRGHEQYFGPGTRLTVT.

The chain recombines TRBV2 with TRBJ2-3; 7 bases fit TRBD1. V lost 5 bases and J lost 0; bases outside the gene matches: 5. Germline V gene lookup returns CDR1 SNHLY and CDR2 FYNNEI. The CDR3 has 15 amino acids. Here the CDR3 DNA reads TGTGCCAGCAGTTCCCAGGGGGTTAGCACAGATACGCAGTATTTT. Amino acid sequence: CASSSQGVSTDTQYF.

The chain links TRBV4-1 to TRBJ2-7; 11 bases map to TRBD2. This CDR3 contains 17 residues. Germline V CDR1 and CDR2: MGHRA, YSYEKL. V lost 1 base to trimming and J lost 1 base; unmatched junction nucleotides: 6. CDR3 protein: CASSQGGLAGGSYEQYF. The CDR3 nucleotides read TGCGCCAGCAGCCAAGGGGGCCTAGCGGGGGGTTCCTACGAGCAGTACTTC.

The chain is built from TRBV7-8 and TRBJ2-7; the D gene is possibly TRBD2 (6 bases). CDR3 length: 17 amino acids. V lost 5 bases and J 2 bases, leaving 22 bases between the germline ends. From germline, CDR1 is SGHVS and CDR2 FQNEAQ. The CDR3 DNA sequence: TGTGCCAGCAGCCGTATCGGGACGGCGGGGACGACCTACGAGCAGTACTTC. Protein product: CASSRIGTAGTTYEQYF.

This clone was counted a few times. CDR3 in DNA: TGTGCCAGCAGTCCCCTAGCGAGGGGACCGCAGTATTTT. Its protein is CASSPLARGPQYF. V usage is TRBV27 and J usage is TRBJ2-3; tentatively, D is TRBD2 (6 bases). The CDR3 is made up of 13 amino acids. V shed 5 bases and J shed 10 bases, with 16 bases lying between them. Looked up from germline, CDR1 is MNHEY and CDR2 is SMNVEV (reference sequence).

This clone has a handful of counts. The rearrangement links TRBV5-1 to TRBJ1-2, with 10 nucleotides matching TRBD1. Trimming at V came to 5 bases and at J to 6 bases, leaving 7 bases not matched to a gene. This CDR3 region has 14 residues. Germline CDR1 reads SGHRS; CDR2 reads YFSETQ. The CDR3 DNA is TGCGCCAGCAGTCCCGGACAGGGGGAGAATGGCTACACCTTC. Its protein product is CASSPGQGENGYTF.

This chain uses TRBV7-6 with TRBJ2-7; TRBD1 matches at 8 bases. The germline V gene encodes CDR1 SGHVS and CDR2 FNYEAQ. The CDR3 length is 13 residues. V was clipped by 5 bases and J by 4 bases; unmatched bases: 4. This CDR3 reads CASSPGGPYEQYF. The CDR3, as DNA: TGTGCCAGCAGCCCAGGGGGCCCGTACGAGCAGTACTTC.

This clone has only a few counts. CDR3 in amino acids: CASTSTGMDSPLHF. DNA of the CDR3: TGTGCCAGCACCTCGACAGGAATGGATTCACCCCTCCACTTT. The genes are TRBV5-6 and TRBJ1-6; the D gene is possibly TRBD1 (6 bases). CDR1 is SGHDT, CDR2 YYEEEE, per germline. The CDR3 sequence is 14 residues long. Trimming stripped 6 bases from V and 8 bases from J, with 15 bases between.

The rearrangement uses TRBV7-9 and TRBJ2-7; D not resolved. This CDR3 spans 12 amino acids. CDR1 is SEHNR and CDR2 is FQNEAQ in the germline V gene (reference sequence). Between the trimmed V and J ends, which lost 6 bases and 6 bases, there was a span of 12 bases. CDR3 residues: CASSFSGAEQYF. In DNA form, the CDR3 reads TGTGCCAGCAGTTTCTCAGGCGCCGAGCAGTACTTC.